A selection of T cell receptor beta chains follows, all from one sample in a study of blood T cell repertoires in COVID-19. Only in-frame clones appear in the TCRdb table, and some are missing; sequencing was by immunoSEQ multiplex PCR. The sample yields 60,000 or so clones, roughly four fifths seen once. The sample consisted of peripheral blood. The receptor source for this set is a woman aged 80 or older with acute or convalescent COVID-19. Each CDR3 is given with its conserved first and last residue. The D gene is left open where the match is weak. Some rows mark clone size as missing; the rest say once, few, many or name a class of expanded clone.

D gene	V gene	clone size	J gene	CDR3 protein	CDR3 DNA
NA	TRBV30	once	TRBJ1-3	CAWSRDGQGGNTIYF	TGTGCCTGGAGTCGGGACGGTCAGGGGGGAAACACCATATATTTT
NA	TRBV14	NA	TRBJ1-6	CASSQSGARPLHF	TGTGCCAGCAGCCAATCCGGTGCCCGGCCCCTCCACTTT
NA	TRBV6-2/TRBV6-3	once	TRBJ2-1	CASSSNTYNEQFF	TGTGCCAGCAGTAGTAACACCTACAATGAGCAGTTCTTC
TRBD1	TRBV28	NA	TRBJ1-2	CASTPRTGYGYTF	TGTGCCAGCACCCCCCGGACAGGCTATGGCTACACCTTC
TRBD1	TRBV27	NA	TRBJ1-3	CASSWDSSGNTIYF	TGTGCCAGCAGTTGGGACAGCTCTGGAAACACCATATATTTT
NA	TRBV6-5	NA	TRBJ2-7	CASSYTGQGHEQYF	TGTGCCAGCAGTTACACAGGGCAGGGCCACGAGCAGTACTTC
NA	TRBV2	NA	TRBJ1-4	CASNRANEKLFF	TGTGCCAGCAACAGGGCAAATGAAAAACTGTTTTTT
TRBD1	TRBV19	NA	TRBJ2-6	CASSKVAGGLSGANVLTF	TGTGCCAGTAGTAAGGTGGCAGGGGGCCTCTCTGGGGCCAACGTCCTGACTTTC
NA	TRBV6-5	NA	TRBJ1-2	CASSQKRSGDYGYTF	TGTGCCAGCAGTCAAAAACGGTCAGGGGACTATGGCTACACCTTC
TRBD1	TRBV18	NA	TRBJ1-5	CASSPSGGFEQPQHF	TGTGCCAGCTCACCATCAGGGGGATTTGAACAGCCCCAGCATTTT
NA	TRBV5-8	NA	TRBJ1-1	CASSVDSQAFF	TGTGCCAGCAGCGTCGACAGTCAAGCTTTCTTT
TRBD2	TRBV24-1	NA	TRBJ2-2	CATSVGRALAGELFF	TGTGCCACCAGTGTTGGGAGGGCGTTGGCCGGGGAGCTGTTTTTT
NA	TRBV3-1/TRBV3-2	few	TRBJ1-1	CASSQSGERRTEAFF	TGTGCCAGCAGCCAGTCAGGGGAGCGGCGGACTGAAGCTTTCTTT
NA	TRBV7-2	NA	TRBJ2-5	CASTSLVYSGETQYF	TGTGCCAGCACCTCTCTGGTCTACAGTGGGGAGACCCAGTACTTC
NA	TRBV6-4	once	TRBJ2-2	CASSDSKSLITGELFF	TGTGCCAGCAGTGACTCGAAGAGCCTCATCACCGGGGAGCTGTTTTTT
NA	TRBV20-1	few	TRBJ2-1	CSAKGGPEQFF	TGCAGTGCTAAGGGGGGGCCTGAGCAGTTCTTC
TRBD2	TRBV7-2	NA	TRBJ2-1	CASSPTLAGVQQFF	TGTGCCAGCAGCCCCACGCTAGCGGGGGTTCAACAGTTCTTC
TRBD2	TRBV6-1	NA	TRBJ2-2	CASSDGLGRTGELFF	TGTGCCAGCAGTGACGGACTAGGTCGAACCGGGGAGCTGTTTTTT
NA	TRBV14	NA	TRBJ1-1	CASRLARGSEAFF	TGTGCCAGCAGACTTGCTCGGGGGTCTGAAGCTTTCTTT
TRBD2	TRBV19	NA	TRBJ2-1	CASKTGTSLYNEQFF	TGTGCCAGTAAAACCGGGACTAGTCTCTACAATGAGCAGTTCTTC
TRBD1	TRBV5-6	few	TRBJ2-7	CASSTRQGLYEQYF	TGTGCCAGCAGCACCAGACAGGGGCTCTACGAGCAGTACTTC
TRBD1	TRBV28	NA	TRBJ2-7	CASSFPGTGAYEQYF	TGTGCCAGCAGTTTTCCCGGGACAGGGGCCTACGAGCAGTACTTC